This T cell receptor (beta chain) was captured in a study of T cells in Graves' hyperthyroidism and ophthalmopathy (dated 2019 in TCRdb). Broadly, across the study: Peripheral blood samples were taken at initial diagnosis, before any treatment was given. The paper reports TCR Vbeta CDR3 sequencing of fewer than 150 peripheral blood samples: over 40 ophthalmopathy, 70 to 85 hyperthyroidism and about 17 progressor patients. The 90 or so discovery patients were randomly split 7:3 into training and test sets. Once sampling was done, hyperthyroidism patients were given methimazole at a starting dose of 30 mg daily, whereas ophthalmopathy patients were given high-dose intravenous methylprednisolone. In more than 5 Graves' hyperthyroidism patients, the study also compared T-cell repertoires from thyroid tissue with T-cell repertoires from blood. A discovery cohort of about a hundred patients, 43 with Graves' ophthalmopathy and about 60 with stable Graves' hyperthyroidism, was used to find distinguishing TCR V-J signatures. An independent validation cohort of 18 to 20 hyperthyroidism patients and approximately 15 patients who later progressed to ophthalmopathy tested prospective prediction of ophthalmopathy. Study-wide findings and limitations: In validation, the model predicted progression to ophthalmopathy a median of approximately 6.6 months before onset, with over 55% sensitivity and about 75% specificity. Sample size was not statistically predetermined, and investigators were not blinded to group allocation. Ophthalmopathy was separated from stable hyperthyroidism by a 13 V-J signature model, with around 90% sensitivity and roughly 81% specificity obtained in cross-validation and 80%/75% obtained in testing. Most expanded thyroid clonotypes (frequency above 0.001) were also detected in blood, a finding suggesting that blood repertoires may reflect thyroid immune responses.

The germline V gene yields SGHTA for CDR1 and FQGNSA for CDR2. Including cysteine and phenylalanine, the CDR3 has 13 amino acids. This entry keeps only the CDR3 DNA: 39 bases, framed from base 1. V gives up 5 bases and J gives up 4 bases, and the segment between their germline ends measures 11 bases. Remarks on this clonotype: No cognate antigen has been identified for it. No qualities accompany the bases; no much larger clone lies one base away.

TCR beta CDR3 regions were amplified from RNA transcripts. A first-round RT-PCR of the TCR CDR3 used the HTBI primer set with the Qiagen OneStep RT-PCR kit. The libraries were constructed in a second round of multiplex PCR and then size-selected and purified. Libraries were sequenced paired-end with 100 bp reads on an Illumina HiSeq2000. From the authors' description of their analysis: SOAPnuke was used to process the raw data, removing reads that contained adapters or uncalled bases, had a mean Phred below 15, or lacked an exact match to the constant primer or identifier. High-quality paired reads were merged using COPE v1.2.5, and each unique nucleotide sequence was defined as a clonotype. Clonotypes were aligned to IMGT TRBV, TRBD and TRBJ reference segments using MiTCR v1.1. The analysis was restricted to V-J combinations with a frequency above 0.0001, which together covered roughly 99% of the repertoires. The TCS score was defined as F50 (clonal expansion) divided by E x V (chaos), with BLOSUM62-based TCRdist calculated between CDR3 peptides within each V-J. Welch's t-statistics and random forest reduced roughly 540 V-J features to 10 to 15, which were used in a naive Bayes classifier (R e1071). Starting from the raw public reads, TCRdb applied fastp trimming at Q25, assembled clones with MiXCR and retained in-frame beta chains. Entries that share a CDR3 protein sequence are merged under the most common genes and DNA. The V and J calls, along with clone size, are taken from TCRdb and not from the paper's own processing. Here the sample has 400,000 to 550,000 distinct CDR3 sequences; about 24% occur a single time. The leading ten clones occupy about 10% of the sample.

Ophthalmopathy patients had moderately to severely active disease, Clinical Activity Score of at least 3, NOSPECS grade of at least 4, and duration under 3 months. The study excluded patients with uncontrolled infections, other autoimmune diseases, pregnancy or lactation. Diagnoses relied on clinical symptoms, serum thyroxine and TRAb, thyroid ultrasound and orbital computed tomography. PBMCs were isolated from more than 8 ml of fresh peripheral blood by Ficoll-Paque density gradient centrifugation. Total RNA was extracted using Trizol reagent, and RNA quality was assessed on an Agilent 2100 Bioanalyzer.

The sequence was collected from a woman aged 25 to 39 with Graves' ophthalmopathy. The sample consisted of blood. This receptor chain uses TRBV7-2 and TRBJ1-2, with TRBD1 tentatively as D gene (6 bases match). This receptor carries the CDR3 CASSTKGGYGYTF. The base sequence is TGTGCCAGCAGCACGAAAGGGGGCTATGGCTACACCTTC.